This TCR beta chain was sequenced for a study of OX40 agonist ivuxolimab in advanced cancers. The wider study: Those treated in dose escalation had hepatocellular carcinoma, melanoma, renal cell cancer or head and neck cancer.

Overall study results and limits: The antigens recognized by the expanded peripheral T cells, that is their antigen specificity, were not determined. Normalized T-cell clonal expansion was also low in some nonresponders. In the 0.1 to 3.0 mg/kg range, CD4+ and CD8+ blood T cells had expanded clonally by week 6.

Turning to this clone: Its antigen is unidentified.

Sequenced by immunoSEQ multiplex PCR; TCRdb stores in-frame clones only, minus some. The sample carries 35,000 to 50,000 clones, more than 80% recorded once. The TCR comes from an adult with an advanced solid tumor such as melanoma, head and neck, liver or kidney cancer. The material sequenced was CD4+ or CD8+ T cells sorted from blood, taken in a trial of the OX40 agonist ivuxolimab.

In nucleotides, the CDR3 is TGTGCCAGCAGTATTGGTACAACTAATGAAAAACTGTTTTTT. Amino acid sequence: CASSIGTTNEKLFF. The chain employs TRBV27 and TRBJ1-4; no reliable D call. V shed 5 bases and J shed 0 bases, with 7 bases lying between them. The CDR3 totals 14 residues. The germline V gene has CDR1 MNHEY and CDR2 SMNVEV (reference sequence).